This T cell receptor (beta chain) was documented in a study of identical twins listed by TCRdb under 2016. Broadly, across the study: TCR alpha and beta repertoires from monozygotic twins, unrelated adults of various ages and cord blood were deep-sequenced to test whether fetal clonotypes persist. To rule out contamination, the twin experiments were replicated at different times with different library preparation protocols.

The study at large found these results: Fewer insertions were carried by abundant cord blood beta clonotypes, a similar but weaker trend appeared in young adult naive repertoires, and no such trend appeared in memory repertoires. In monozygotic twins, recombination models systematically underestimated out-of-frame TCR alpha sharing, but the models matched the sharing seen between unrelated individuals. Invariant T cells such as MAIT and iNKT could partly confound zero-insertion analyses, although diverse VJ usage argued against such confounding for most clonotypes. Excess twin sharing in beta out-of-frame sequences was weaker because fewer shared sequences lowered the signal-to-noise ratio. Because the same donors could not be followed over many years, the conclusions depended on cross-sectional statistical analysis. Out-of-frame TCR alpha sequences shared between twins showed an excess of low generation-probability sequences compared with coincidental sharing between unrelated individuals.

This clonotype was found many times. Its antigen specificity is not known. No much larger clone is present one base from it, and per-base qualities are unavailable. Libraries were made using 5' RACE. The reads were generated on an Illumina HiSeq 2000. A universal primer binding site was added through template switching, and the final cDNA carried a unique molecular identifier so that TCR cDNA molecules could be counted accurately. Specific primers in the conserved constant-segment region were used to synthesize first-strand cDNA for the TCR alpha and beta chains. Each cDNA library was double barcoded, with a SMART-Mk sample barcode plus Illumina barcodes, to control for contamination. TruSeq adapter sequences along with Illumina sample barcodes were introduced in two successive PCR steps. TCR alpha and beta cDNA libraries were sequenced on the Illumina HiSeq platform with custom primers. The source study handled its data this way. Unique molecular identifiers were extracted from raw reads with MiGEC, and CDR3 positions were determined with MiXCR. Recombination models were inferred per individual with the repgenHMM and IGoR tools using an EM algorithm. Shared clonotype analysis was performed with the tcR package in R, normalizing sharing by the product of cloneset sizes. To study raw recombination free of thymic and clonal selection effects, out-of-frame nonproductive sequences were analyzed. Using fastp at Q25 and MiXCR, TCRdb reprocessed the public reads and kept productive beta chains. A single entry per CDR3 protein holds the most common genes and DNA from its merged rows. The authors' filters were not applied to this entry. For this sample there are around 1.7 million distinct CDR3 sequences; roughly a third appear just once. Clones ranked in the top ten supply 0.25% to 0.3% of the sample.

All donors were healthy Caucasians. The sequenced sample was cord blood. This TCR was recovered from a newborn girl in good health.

The nucleotides read TGTGCCAGCAGCCAGGGCCGCGGCACAAACATTCAGTACTTC. Translation gives CASSQGRGTNIQYF. The chain employs TRBV3-1 and TRBJ2-4, with the D segment identity uncertain. The germline V gene (reference sequence) supplies CDR1 LGHDT and CDR2 YNNKEL. Trimming takes 3 bases from V and 6 bases from J, and the germline ends sit 12 bases apart. Counted from cysteine to phenylalanine, this CDR3 has 14 amino acids. Just CDR3 DNA is preserved here, 42 bases in frame from base 1.